This TCR beta chain is drawn from a study of T cell responses to AZD1222 COVID-19 vaccine. With 2 bases removed from V and 2 bases from J, the gap between germline ends came to 14 bases. This CDR3 has 15 residues. Germline lookup yields CDR1 GTSNPN and CDR2 SVGIG (reference sequence). Here immunoSEQ multiplex PCR was the method, and the copy in TCRdb shows in-frame clones only, minus some. The sample yields 150,000 to 200,000 clones, 88% seen once. The chain recombines TRBV30 with TRBJ2-3, with D possibly being TRBD1 or TRBD2 (5 bases each). This material consisted of peripheral blood, taken 28 days after the second AZD1222 dose. This receptor was identified in an adult who received the AZD1222 COVID-19 vaccine. The CDR3 DNA follows: TGTGCCTGGAGTTGGGTTGCCGGGGCCACAGATACGCAGTATTTT. Its protein is CAWSWVAGATDTQYF.